The 15 T cell receptor beta chains listed next were all sequenced from one sample in a study of blood T cells in healthy people across ages. Primed by a sample-barcoded 5' primer and a J-beta primer mix, a second PCR proceeded for roughly 6 to 12 cycles. Using its own MiXCR run on the 5' RACE reads, TCRdb lists one record per CDR3 protein. The data show about 1.1 million distinct CDR3 sequences, more than 30% seen once. Sample: blood. The source of these receptors is a young man in good health.

With respect to this clonotype: The junction departs from germline at one end; a sequencing error may be responsible. The chain has TRBV11-1 and TRBJ2-7; D not certain. The CDR3 totals 14 residues. Germline values: CDR1 SGHAT, CDR2 FQDESV (reference sequence). The CDR3 nucleotides read TGTACCAGCAGCTTCCAAGCTGAGACCTACGAGCAGTACTTC. This gives the protein CTSSFQAETYEQYF.

This chain uses TRBV15 with TRBJ1-1; D is unresolved. Trimming removed 0 bases at V and 3 bases at J, with 11 bases between. The CDR3 totals 15 residues. Per the germline V gene, CDR1 is LNHNV and CDR2 is YYDKDF (reference sequence). Here the CDR3 reads CATSRDPGPDTEAFF. The CDR3 DNA sequence: TGTGCCACCAGCAGAGATCCTGGACCCGACACTGAAGCTTTCTTT. The full variable domain, in which reference TRBV15 and TRBJ1-1 provide the parts outside the CDR3, is DAMVIQNPRYQVTQFGKPVTLSCSQTLNHNVMYWYQQKSSQAPKLLFHYYDKDFNNEADTPDNFQSRRPNTSFCFLDIRSPGLGDTAMYLCATSRDPGPDTEAFFGQGTRLTVV.

This chain joins TRBV12-3 or TRBV12-4 and TRBJ2-3, with TRBD1 matching 7 bases. This CDR3 contains 14 residues. With V trimmed by 6 bases and J by 4 bases, 7 bases remained unmatched. The CDR3 DNA reads TGTGCCAGCAGCGCTCGACAGGGAGCAGATACGCAGTATTTT. Residues: CASSARQGADTQYF.

Details on this clonotype: The germline gene is not matched at one end of the junction; a read error may be the cause. V and J are TRBV7-2 and TRBJ2-3, with D perhaps being TRBD1 or TRBD2 (5 bases each). The CDR3 covers 14 residues. Germline assignment: CDR1 SGHTA and CDR2 FQGNSA. This chain's CDR3 is CASSLGTLGDTQYF. In nucleotides, the CDR3 is TGTGCCAGTAGCTTAGGGACGCTTGGGGATACGCAGTATTTT.

This clonotype came up a few times. The V call is TRBV6-5, the J call TRBJ2-1, with D possibly called TRBD1 or TRBD2 (5 bases each). From germline, CDR1 is MNHEY and CDR2 SVGAGI. Trimming stripped 6 bases from V and 7 bases from J, with 16 bases between. The CDR3 length is 14 residues. CDR3 DNA sequence: TGTGCCAGCAGAACCGGGACGGGCGTTAATGAGCAGTTCTTC. Translated: CASRTGTGVNEQFF.

In this sample, this clonotype turned up a few times. The genes are TRBV20-1 and TRBJ1-2; D might be TRBD1 (5 bases). This CDR3 spans 12 amino acids. Germline lookup yields CDR1 DFQATT and CDR2 SNEGSKA (reference sequence). V was clipped by 6 bases and J by 7 bases, with 15 bases between them. As DNA, the CDR3 is TGCAGTGCGCAAGGGGCAGGGTCTGGCTACACCTTC. As protein: CSAQGAGSGYTF.

The chain carries TRBV21-1 and TRBJ1-5; TRBD1, the table's D call, was not compared with the DNA. TRBV21-1 is labeled a pseudogene. The CDR3 length is 14 residues. CDR3 amino acids: CASSSGTRVQPQHF. DNA for the CDR3: TGTGCCAGCAGTTCAGGGACGAGGGTTCAGCCCCAGCATTTT.

This clonotype was seen more than once but under ten times. The chain links TRBV29-1 to TRBJ1-5; TRBD1 is a possible D gene (5 bases). Looked up from germline, CDR1 is SQVTM and CDR2 is ANQGSEA. The CDR3 covers 14 residues. The V end was cut by 4 bases, the J end by 4 bases, with 14 bases between. The CDR3 sequence is CSVVSPGRNQPQHF. In DNA form, the CDR3 reads TGCAGCGTTGTTTCCCCAGGGAGAAATCAGCCCCAGCATTTT.

As DNA, the CDR3 is TGTGCCAGCAGTCGCCCCAGGCTCAACACTGAAGCTTTCTTT. Residues: CASSRPRLNTEAFF. The rearrangement joins TRBV12-3 or TRBV12-4 to TRBJ1-1; D gene unclear. The CDR3 sequence is 14 residues long. With 5 bases removed from V and 2 bases from J, the gap between germline ends came to 12 bases.

In the case of this clonotype: The junction differs from germline at one of its ends, possibly a read error. This sequence joins TRBV20-1 and TRBJ2-1; 7 nucleotides align to TRBD1. Per germline, CDR1 DFQATT and CDR2 SNEGSKA (reference sequence). The CDR3 totals 12 residues. The CDR3 coding sequence is TGCAATGCTACAGGGGTAAGGGATGAGCAGTTCTTC. Translation: CNATGVRDEQFF.

The V call is TRBV7-8, the J call TRBJ1-2; possible D gene TRBD1, 5 bases. The CDR3 contains 15 residues. The V end was cut by 5 bases, the J end by 8 bases, with 21 bases between. CDR1 SGHVS and CDR2 FQNEAQ come from the germline V gene. The CDR3 DNA sequence: TGTGCCAGCAGCCTTTGGCCCGGGGCGAAAGAGGGCTACACCTTC. Translated: CASSLWPGAKEGYTF.

On this clonotype itself: With a much larger clone just one base away, this may be a read error. The chain joins TRBV5-1 to TRBJ2-1; D remains unclear. The CDR3 has 15 amino acids. Germline CDR1 SGHRS, CDR2 YFSETQ. With 0 bases removed from V and 6 bases from J, the gap between germline ends came to 13 bases. CDR3 amino acids: CASSLDIGISNEQFF. DNA for the CDR3: TGCGCCAGCAGCTTGGACATAGGGATTAGCAATGAGCAGTTCTTC. Variable domain in full (rest from reference TRBV5-1 and TRBJ2-1): KAGVTQTPRYLIKTRGQQVTLSCSPISGHRSVSWYQQTPGQGLQFLFEYFSETQRNKGNFPGRFSGRQFSNSRSEMNVSTLELGDSALYLCASSLDIGISNEQFFGPGTRLTVL.

This chain uses TRBV6-1 with TRBJ2-7; 7 bases fit TRBD1. From germline, CDR1 is MNHNS and CDR2 SASEGT. V lost 8 bases to trimming and J lost 6 bases; unmatched junction nucleotides: 10. This CDR3 is built from 13 residues. Here the CDR3 DNA reads TGTGCCAGCGGATCGGACAGGACTTTCGAGCAGTACTTC. This sequence encodes CASGSDRTFEQYF.

The gene calls are TRBV6-5 and TRBJ1-1; the D gene is possibly TRBD1 (5 bases). The germline V gene encodes CDR1 MNHEY and CDR2 SVGAGI. This CDR3 comprises 18 residues. The germline V and J ends were trimmed by 0 bases and 4 bases, with 21 bases remaining between them. The CDR3 protein is CASSYSGFGNQGVTEAFF. The CDR3 region has the DNA TGTGCCAGCAGTTACTCGGGATTTGGGAACCAGGGTGTCACTGAAGCTTTCTTT.

In this sample, this clonotype turned up many times. The V call is TRBV12-3 or TRBV12-4, the J call TRBJ2-1; D ambiguous. The CDR3 loop spans 13 amino acids. V lost 5 bases and J 0 bases, leaving 5 bases between the germline ends. The CDR3 here is CASSPLSYNEQFF. CDR3 in DNA: TGTGCCAGCAGTCCGCTCTCCTACAATGAGCAGTTCTTC.